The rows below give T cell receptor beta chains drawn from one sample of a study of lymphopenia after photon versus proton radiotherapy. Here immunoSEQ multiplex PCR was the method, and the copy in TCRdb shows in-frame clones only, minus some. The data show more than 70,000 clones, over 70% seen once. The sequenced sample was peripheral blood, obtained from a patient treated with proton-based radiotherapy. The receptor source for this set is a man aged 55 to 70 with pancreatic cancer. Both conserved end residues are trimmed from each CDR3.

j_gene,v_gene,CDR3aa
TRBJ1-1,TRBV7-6,ASSASLNTEAF
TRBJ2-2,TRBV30,AWSHRGTGELF
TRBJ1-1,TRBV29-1,SVEQGVNTEAF
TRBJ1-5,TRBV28,ASKPRGRNNQPQH
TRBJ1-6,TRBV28,ASSFSSYNSPLH
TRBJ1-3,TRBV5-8,ASSLWGGGNTIY
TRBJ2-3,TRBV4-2,ASSPHSSDTQY
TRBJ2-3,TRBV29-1,SVVVSGSADTQY
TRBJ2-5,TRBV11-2,ASSLVGDQETQY
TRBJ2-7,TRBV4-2,ASSQAPSGASYEQY
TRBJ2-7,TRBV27,ASSSDRDYEQY
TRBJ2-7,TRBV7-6,ASQGRDTYEQY
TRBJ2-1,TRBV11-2,ASSLIGTGGGEQF
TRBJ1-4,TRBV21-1,ASSPGRGNATNEKLF
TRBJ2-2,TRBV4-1,ASSQVGTGNGELF
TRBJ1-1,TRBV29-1,SVALNTEAF
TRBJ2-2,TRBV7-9,ASSLPFLAGENTGELF
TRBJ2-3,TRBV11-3,ASSLDLTGGTDTQY
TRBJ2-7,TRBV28,ASSFSAGGPRDEQY
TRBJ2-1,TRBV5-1,ASSTGLAGGVDEQF
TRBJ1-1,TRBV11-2,ASSLDLSGHLNTEAF
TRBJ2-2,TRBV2,ASSRTTVNTGELF
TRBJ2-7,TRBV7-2,ASSSDRGYEQY
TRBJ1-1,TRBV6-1,ASRMTRQANTEAF
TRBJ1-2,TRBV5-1,ASSPGDYGYT
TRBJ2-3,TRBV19,ASTDAGADTQY
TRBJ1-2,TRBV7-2,ASSLNTGLNYGYT
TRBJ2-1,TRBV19,ASSIGRGTGYNEQF
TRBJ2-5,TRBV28,ASSFSGTGSQETQY
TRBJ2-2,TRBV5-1,ASSLAQGWIGELF
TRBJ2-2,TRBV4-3,ASSQDASSANTGELF
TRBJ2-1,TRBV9,ASSVGTQGTNEQF
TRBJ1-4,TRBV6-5,ASSSYRGEKLF
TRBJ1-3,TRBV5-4,ASSLDRGNTIY
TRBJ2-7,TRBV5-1,ASSLFTSGPMRSYEQY
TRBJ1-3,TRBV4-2,ASSQEKAGGNTIY
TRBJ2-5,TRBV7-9,ASSRQVQETQY
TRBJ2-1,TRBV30,AWATSSPSSYNEQF
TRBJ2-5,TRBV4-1,ASSPGQGNDRTQY
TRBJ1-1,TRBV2,ASSEAREDPEAF
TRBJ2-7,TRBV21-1,ASSNKATTGLSYEQY
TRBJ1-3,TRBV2,ASSKDRGSGNTIY
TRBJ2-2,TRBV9,ASSEGRANTGELF
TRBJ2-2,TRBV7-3,ASTTQPNTGELF
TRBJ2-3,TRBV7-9,ASSRAGTRPTDTQY
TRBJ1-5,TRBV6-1,ASSEDTGRVNQPQH
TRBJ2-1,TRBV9,ASSVDRYNEQF
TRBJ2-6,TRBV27,ASSPRGTAGANVLT
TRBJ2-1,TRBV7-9,ASSSAPGLRLVNEQF
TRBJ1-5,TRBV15,ATSRERRDRNQPQH
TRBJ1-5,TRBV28,ASNRVNQPQH
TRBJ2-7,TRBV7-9,ASSSDRRGYEQY
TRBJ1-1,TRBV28,ASSSLRVLVTEAF
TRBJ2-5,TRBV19,ASSIGAGGETQY
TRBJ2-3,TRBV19,ASRDRGSSTDTQY
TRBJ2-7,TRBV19,ASSRTGGYEQY
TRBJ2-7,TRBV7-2,ASSLARSRRDEQY